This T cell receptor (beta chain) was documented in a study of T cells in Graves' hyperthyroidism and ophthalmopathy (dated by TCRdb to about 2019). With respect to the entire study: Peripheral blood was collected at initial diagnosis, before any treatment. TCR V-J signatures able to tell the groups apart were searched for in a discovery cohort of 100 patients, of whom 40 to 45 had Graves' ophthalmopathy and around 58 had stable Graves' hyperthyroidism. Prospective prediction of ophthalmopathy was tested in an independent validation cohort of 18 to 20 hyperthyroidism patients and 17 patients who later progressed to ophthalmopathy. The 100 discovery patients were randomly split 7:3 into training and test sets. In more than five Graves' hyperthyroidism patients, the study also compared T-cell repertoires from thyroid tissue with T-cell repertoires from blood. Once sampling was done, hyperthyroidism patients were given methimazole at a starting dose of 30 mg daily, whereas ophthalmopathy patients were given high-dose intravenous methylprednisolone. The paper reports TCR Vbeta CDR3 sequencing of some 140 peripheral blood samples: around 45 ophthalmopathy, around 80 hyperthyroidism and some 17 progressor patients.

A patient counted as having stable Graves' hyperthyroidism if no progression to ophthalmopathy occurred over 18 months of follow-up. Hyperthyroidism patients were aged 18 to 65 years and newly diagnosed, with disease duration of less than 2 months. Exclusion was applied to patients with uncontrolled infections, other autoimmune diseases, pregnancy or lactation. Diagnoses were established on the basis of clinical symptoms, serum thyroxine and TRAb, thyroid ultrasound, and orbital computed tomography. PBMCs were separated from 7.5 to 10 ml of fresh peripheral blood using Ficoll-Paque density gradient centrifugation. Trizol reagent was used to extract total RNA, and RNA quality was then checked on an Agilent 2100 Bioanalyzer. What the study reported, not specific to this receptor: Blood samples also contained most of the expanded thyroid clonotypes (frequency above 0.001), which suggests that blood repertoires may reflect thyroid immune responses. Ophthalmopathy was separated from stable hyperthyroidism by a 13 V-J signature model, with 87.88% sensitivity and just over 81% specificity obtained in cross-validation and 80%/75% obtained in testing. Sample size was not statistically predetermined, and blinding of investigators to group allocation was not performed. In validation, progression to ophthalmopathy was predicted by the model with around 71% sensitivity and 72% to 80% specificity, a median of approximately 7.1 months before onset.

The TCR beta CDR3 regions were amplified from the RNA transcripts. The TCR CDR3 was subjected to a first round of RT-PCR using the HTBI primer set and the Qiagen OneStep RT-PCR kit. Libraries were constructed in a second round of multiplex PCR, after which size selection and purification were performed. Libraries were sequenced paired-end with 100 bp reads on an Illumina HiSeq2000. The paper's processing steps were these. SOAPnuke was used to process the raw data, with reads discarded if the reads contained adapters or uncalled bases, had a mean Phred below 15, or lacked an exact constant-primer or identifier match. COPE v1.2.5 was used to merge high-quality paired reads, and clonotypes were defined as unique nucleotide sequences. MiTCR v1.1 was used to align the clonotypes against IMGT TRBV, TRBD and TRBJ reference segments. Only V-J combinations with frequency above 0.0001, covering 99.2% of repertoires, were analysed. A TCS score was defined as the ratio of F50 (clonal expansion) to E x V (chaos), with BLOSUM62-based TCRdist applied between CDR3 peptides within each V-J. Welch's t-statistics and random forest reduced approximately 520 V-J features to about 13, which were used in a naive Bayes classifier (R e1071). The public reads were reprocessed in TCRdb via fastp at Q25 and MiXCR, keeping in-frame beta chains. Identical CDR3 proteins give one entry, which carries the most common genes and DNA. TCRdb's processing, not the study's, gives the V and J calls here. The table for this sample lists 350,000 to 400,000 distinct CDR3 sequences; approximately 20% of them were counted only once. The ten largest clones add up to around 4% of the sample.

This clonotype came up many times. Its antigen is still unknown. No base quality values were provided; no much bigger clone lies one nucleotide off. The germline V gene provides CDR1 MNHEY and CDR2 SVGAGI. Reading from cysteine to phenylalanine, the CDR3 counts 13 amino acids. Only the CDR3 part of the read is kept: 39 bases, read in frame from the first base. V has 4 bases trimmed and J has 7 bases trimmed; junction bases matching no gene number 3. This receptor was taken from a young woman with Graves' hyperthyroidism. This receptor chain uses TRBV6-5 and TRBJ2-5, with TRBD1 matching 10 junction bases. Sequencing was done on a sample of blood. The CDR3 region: CASSWDRGGTQYF. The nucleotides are TGTGCCAGCAGTTGGGACAGGGGTGGGACCCAGTACTTC.